This T cell receptor (beta chain) was observed in a study of tumor-infiltrating lymphocytes in localized non-small cell lung cancer. Study details: From each patient, both tumor and uninvolved lung, non-adjacent to tumor, were sampled. Study-level results: Higher tumor T cell infiltration than in uninvolved lung was supported by TCRbeta sequencing. IM1 and IM2 tumors showed no difference in T-cell fraction.

The CDR3 runs 15 residues. Deletions cut 3 bases from V and 0 bases from J, with 9 bases between. Germline V lookup: CDR1 MGHDK, CDR2 SYGVNS. As regards this clone: The antigen remains undetermined.

Some clones are missing from TCRdb's copy, which holds only in-frame ones; the method was immunoSEQ multiplex PCR. In the table there are approximately 6,200 clones, around 80% of which are singletons. The sequencing sample was made of uninvolved lung tissue not adjacent to the tumor. This receptor was identified in a human donor with non-small cell lung cancer. The rearrangement joins TRBV25-1 to TRBJ1-5; D gene unclear. The CDR3 sequence is CASSEPGYSNQPQHF. The CDR3 coding sequence is TGTGCCAGCAGTGAGCCAGGCTATAGCAATCAGCCCCAGCATTTT.